This is a list of T cell receptor beta chains from one sample in a study of shared clonotypes between healthy human individuals. Some clones are missing from TCRdb's copy, which holds only in-frame ones; the method was immunoSEQ multiplex PCR. The sample carries fewer than 650,000 clones, 70% to 80% recorded once. The sample taken for sequencing was PBMCs. These receptors originate from a woman aged 40 to 49 in good health. Some clones in this sample may be carry-over from other donors' samples. Each CDR3 is given with its conserved first and last residue. A D gene is named only where the DNA matches it firmly. Only part of the rows carry a size: once, few, many, or a class if the clone is expanded.

clone_size d_call j_call v_call cdr3_nt cdr3_aa
- TRBD1 TRBJ1-2 TRBV9 TGTGCCAGCAGCCTCTCCCCCCCGGGACAGGCCTATGGCTACACCTTC CASSLSPPGQAYGYTF
once - TRBJ2-5 TRBV7-3 TGTGCCAGCAGCCCCGTGGCTAGCACGGAGACCCAGTACTTC CASSPVASTETQYF
few TRBD2 TRBJ2-1 TRBV19 TGTGCCAGTAGTCCGTCCCCCTTTCTAGAGCGGGAGGCCCCTGGGAATGAGCAGTTCTTC CASSPSPFLEREAPGNEQFF
- - TRBJ2-2 TRBV29-1 TGCAGCGCCTCGGGGTCAGGGTTCACCGGGGAGCTGTTTTTT CSASGSGFTGELFF
- - TRBJ2-4 TRBV27 TGTGCCACTCCCCGGGGGGCTGTTAAAAACATTCAGTACTTC CATPRGAVKNIQYF
- TRBD2 TRBJ2-3 TRBV2 TGTGCCAGCAGTGTACTAGCGGGGGGGGATACGCAGTATTTT CASSVLAGGDTQYF
once TRBD1 TRBJ2-2 TRBV5-6 TGTGCCAGCAGCCCCGGGACAGGGTGGACCGGGGAGCTGTTTTTT CASSPGTGWTGELFF
- - TRBJ1-2 TRBV5-4 TGTGCCAGCAGCCCCAGACATCGGAGCTACACCTTC CASSPRHRSYTF
- TRBD2 TRBJ2-5 TRBV7-7 TGTGCTAGCAGCTTAGCGGGACTAGCGCGGGAGACCCAGTACTTC CASSLAGLARETQYF
- - TRBJ2-1 TRBV11-2 TGTGCCAGCAGCTTATCCAGCGGACCCCCTTACAATGAGCAGTTCTTC CASSLSSGPPYNEQFF
few TRBD1 TRBJ1-1 TRBV4-2 TGTGCCAGCAGCCCGGGACAGGGTGACACTGAAGCTTTCTTT CASSPGQGDTEAFF
- TRBD1 TRBJ2-7 TRBV18 TGTGCCAGCTCACCGACAGGGGGCTCAAGCTCCTACGAGCAGTACTTC CASSPTGGSSSYEQYF
- TRBD1 TRBJ2-3 TRBV29-1 TGCAGCGTCCACGACAGGGCTAGCACAGATACGCAGTATTTT CSVHDRASTDTQYF
- TRBD2 TRBJ2-7 TRBV7-9 TGTGCCAGCAGCTCCCCGACTAGCGGGGGGCTCGAGCAGTACTTC CASSSPTSGGLEQYF
- - TRBJ1-2 TRBV27 TGTGCCAGCAGTTTATCGTCGGCGGCCTATGGCTACACCTTC CASSLSSAAYGYTF
- TRBD1 TRBJ1-1 TRBV10-3 TGTGCCATAGGGGGACAGGGACTGAACACTGAAGCTTTCTTT CAIGGQGLNTEAFF
- - TRBJ1-5 TRBV30 TGTGCCTGGAGTGTTTCGGGGCGCGGGAATCAGCCCCAGCATTTT CAWSVSGRGNQPQHF
- TRBD1 TRBJ2-7 TRBV5-1 TGCGCCAGCAGCTCCGGTACAGGGGGGTACGAGCAGTACTTC CASSSGTGGYEQYF
once TRBD1 TRBJ1-2 TRBV5-1 TGCGCCAGCAGCTCCCGGGACAGGTCTCTTGGCTACACCTTC CASSSRDRSLGYTF
- - TRBJ2-3 TRBV7-3 TGTGCCAGCAGCGAGGGAGCTACAGATACGCAGTATTTT CASSEGATDTQYF
- - TRBJ2-1 TRBV10-3 TGTGCCATCAGTGGGGCTAGGGGGTACAATGAGCAGTTCTTC CAISGARGYNEQFF
- TRBD2 TRBJ2-1 TRBV7-9 TGTGCCAGCAGCTTAAGTGGGAGGGCCATGGTCTTC CASSLSGRAMVF
- - TRBJ2-6 TRBV7-3 TGTGCCAGCAGCTTTCAGGCGGCGGCTTCTGGGGCCAACGTCCTGACTTTC CASSFQAAASGANVLTF
once - TRBJ2-3 TRBV27 TGTGCCAGCACCCGAGGGGGGGAGCCGCAGTATTTT CASTRGGEPQYF
- TRBD2 TRBJ2-1 TRBV10-2 TGCGCCAGCAGGCGACTAGCGGGAGAATACAATGAGCAGTTCTTC CASRRLAGEYNEQFF
- - TRBJ2-2 TRBV28 TGTGCCAGCAGTTTCATTTGGCCCCAAGCCCGGGTCATGAACACCGGGGAGCTGTTTTTT CASSFIWPQARVMNTGELFF
once TRBD2 TRBJ2-7 TRBV4-2 TGTGCCAGCAGCCAAGGGGCCTCCCTAGCGGGGTACACCTACGAGCAGTACTTC CASSQGASLAGYTYEQYF
few TRBD1 TRBJ1-1 TRBV30 TGTGCCTGGAGACCGCCCCACCCAGGGGGCACTGAAGCTTTCTTT CAWRPPHPGGTEAFF
- - TRBJ2-3 TRBV7-9 TGTGCCAGCAGCTTGCCCTCCCAGCGGAGCACAGATACGCAGTATTTT CASSLPSQRSTDTQYF
- TRBD1 TRBJ1-2 TRBV5-3 TGTGCCAGAAGCTTAACCCGGGGGGACAGGTCTTCAAACTATGGCTACACCTTC CARSLTRGDRSSNYGYTF
- TRBD2 TRBJ2-7 TRBV28 TGTGCCAGCAGATCAACCCCTCCAGCGGGAGAACGCGAGCAGTACTTC CASRSTPPAGEREQYF
- TRBD1 TRBJ1-4 TRBV9 TGTGCCAGCAGCGTTGGGGACAGGGGGCATGAAAAACTGTTTTTT CASSVGDRGHEKLFF
- - TRBJ2-7 TRBV6-1 TGTGCCAGCAGTGAAGTGTTGCCCGGGTGGGACCAAACCTACGAGCAGTACTTC CASSEVLPGWDQTYEQYF
- - TRBJ2-1 TRBV7-2 TGTGCCAGCAGCTTAGCGCTGGCGGCGGGTGAGCAGTTCTTC CASSLALAAGEQFF
many TRBD2 TRBJ2-2 TRBV28 TGTGCCAGCAGGACTAGCAGCAACACCGGGGAGCTGTTTTTT CASRTSSNTGELFF
- - TRBJ2-3 TRBV7-6 TGTGCCAGCAGCTCGACCGGTGGGAGCACAGATACGCAGTATTTT CASSSTGGSTDTQYF
once TRBD1 TRBJ1-4 TRBV5-1 TGCGCCAGCAGCTTGGCCGGGGGACAGGGAACTAATGAAAAACTGTTTTTT CASSLAGGQGTNEKLFF
once - TRBJ2-1 TRBV7-9 TGTGCCAGCAGCTTCACGGGCTCATTCCCGGAGCAGTTCTTC CASSFTGSFPEQFF
once - TRBJ2-5 TRBV7-9 TGTGCCAGCAGCCCTGGACTTAGCCAAGAGACCCAGTACTTC CASSPGLSQETQYF
- - TRBJ2-7 TRBV9 TGTGCCAGCAGCGTAGGCTACGACGGGGTCTACGAGCAGTACTTC CASSVGYDGVYEQYF
- - TRBJ2-1 TRBV18 TGTGCCAGCTCACCACCAATTTTACTATATCACAATGAGCAGTTCTTC CASSPPILLYHNEQFF
- - TRBJ2-1 TRBV28 TGTGCCAGCACTACCCCCGGAGGGTACAATGAGCAGTTCTTC CASTTPGGYNEQFF
- - TRBJ2-7 TRBV11-2 TGTGCCAGCAGCCCCCTCGGGGGGCTGGGCTACGAGCAGTACTTC CASSPLGGLGYEQYF
- - TRBJ1-1 TRBV21-1 TGTGCCAGCAGCAAGGTCTGCCAGGAGGGGAACACTGAGGCTTTCTTT CASSKVCQEGNTEAFF
few TRBD1 TRBJ2-1 TRBV29-1 TGCAGCGTTGAAAATGGGCAGGGGGCTGGAAATGAGCAGTTCTTC CSVENGQGAGNEQFF
once TRBD2 TRBJ2-2 TRBV2 TGTGCCAGCAGTGGGAGCGGGAGCAACACCGGGGAGCTGTTTTTT CASSGSGSNTGELFF
- - TRBJ1-5 TRBV30 TGTGCCTGGAGTTTGCCGGGGTACATATCCAATCAGCCCCAGCATTTT CAWSLPGYISNQPQHF
- - TRBJ1-5 TRBV19 TGTGCCAGTAGTACCGGACGGTATAGCAATCAGCCCCAGCATTTT CASSTGRYSNQPQHF
- - TRBJ1-1 TRBV7-2 TGTGCCAGCAGCCGACGGACAGACACTGAAGCTTTCTTT CASSRRTDTEAFF
once - TRBJ2-7 TRBV5-5 TGTGCCAGCAGCTTGCAGGGCTCCTACGAGCAGTACTTC CASSLQGSYEQYF
- - TRBJ2-2 TRBV7-2 TGTGCCAGCAGCTTATGGCGATCGAACACCGGGGAGCTGTTTTTT CASSLWRSNTGELFF